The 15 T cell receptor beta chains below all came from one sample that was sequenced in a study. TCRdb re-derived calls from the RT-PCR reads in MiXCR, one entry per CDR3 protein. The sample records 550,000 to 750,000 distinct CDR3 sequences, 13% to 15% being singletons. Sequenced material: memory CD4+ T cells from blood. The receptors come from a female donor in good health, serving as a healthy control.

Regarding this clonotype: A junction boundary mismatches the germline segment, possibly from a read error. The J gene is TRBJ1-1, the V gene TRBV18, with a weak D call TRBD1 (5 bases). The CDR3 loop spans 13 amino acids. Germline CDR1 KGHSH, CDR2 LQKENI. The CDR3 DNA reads TGTGCCAGCTCATCTGGGGGTGGAACTGAAGCCTTCTTT. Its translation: CASSSGGGTEAFF.

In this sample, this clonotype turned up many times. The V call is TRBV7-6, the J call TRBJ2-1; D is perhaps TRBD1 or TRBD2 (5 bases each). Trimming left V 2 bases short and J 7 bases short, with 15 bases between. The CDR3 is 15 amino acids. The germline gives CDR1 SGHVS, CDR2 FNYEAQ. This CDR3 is CASSLSGTNQNEQFF. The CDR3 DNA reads TGTGCCAGCAGCTTAAGTGGGACCAATCAAAATGAGCAGTTCTTC.

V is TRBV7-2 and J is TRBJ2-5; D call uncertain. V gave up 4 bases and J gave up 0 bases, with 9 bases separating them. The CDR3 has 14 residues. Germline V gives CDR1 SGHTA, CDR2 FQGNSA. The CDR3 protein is CASSSRRDQETQYF. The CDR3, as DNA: TGTGCCAGCAGCTCCCGAAGAGACCAAGAGACCCAGTACTTC.

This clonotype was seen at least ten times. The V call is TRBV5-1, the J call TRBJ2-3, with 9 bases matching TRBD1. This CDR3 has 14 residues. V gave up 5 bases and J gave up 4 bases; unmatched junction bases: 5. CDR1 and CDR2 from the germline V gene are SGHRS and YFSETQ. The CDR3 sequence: CASRGDRAADTQYF. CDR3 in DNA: TGCGCCAGCAGGGGGGACAGGGCGGCAGATACGCAGTATTTT.

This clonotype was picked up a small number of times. DNA of the CDR3: TGTGCCAGCAGCCTCAAGGTCACTAGCGGGGGAAGTGAGCAGTTCTTC. This translates into CASSLKVTSGGSEQFF. J is TRBJ2-1 and V is TRBV5-4, with 11 bases identical to TRBD2. Per the germline V gene, CDR1 is SGHNT and CDR2 is YYREEE (reference sequence). This CDR3 region has 16 residues. V lost 4 bases to trimming and J lost 9 bases; unmatched junction nucleotides: 12.

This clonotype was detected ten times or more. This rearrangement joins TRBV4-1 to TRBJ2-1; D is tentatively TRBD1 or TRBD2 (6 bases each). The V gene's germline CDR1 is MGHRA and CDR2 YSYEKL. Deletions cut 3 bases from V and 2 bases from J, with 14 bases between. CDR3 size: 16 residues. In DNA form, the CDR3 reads TGCGCCAGCAGCCACAGGTCGGGGGCCCCCTACAATGAGCAGTTCTTC. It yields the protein CASSHRSGAPYNEQFF.

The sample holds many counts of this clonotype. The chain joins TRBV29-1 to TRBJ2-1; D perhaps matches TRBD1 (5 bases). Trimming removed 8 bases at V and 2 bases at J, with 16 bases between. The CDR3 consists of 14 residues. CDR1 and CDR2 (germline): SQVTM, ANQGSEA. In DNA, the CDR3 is TGCAGCTTCAAACAGGCTTTGACCTACAATGAGCAGTTCTTC. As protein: CSFKQALTYNEQFF.

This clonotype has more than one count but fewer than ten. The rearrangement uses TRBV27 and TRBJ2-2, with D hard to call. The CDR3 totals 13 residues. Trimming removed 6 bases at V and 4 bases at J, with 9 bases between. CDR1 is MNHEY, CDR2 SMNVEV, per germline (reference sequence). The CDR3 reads CASRRASTGELFF. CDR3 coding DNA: TGTGCCAGCAGAAGGGCTAGCACCGGGGAGCTGTTTTTT.

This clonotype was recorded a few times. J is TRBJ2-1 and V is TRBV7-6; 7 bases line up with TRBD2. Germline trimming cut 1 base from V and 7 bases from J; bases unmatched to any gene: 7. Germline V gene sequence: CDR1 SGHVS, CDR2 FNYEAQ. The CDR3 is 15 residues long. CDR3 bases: TGTGCCAGCAGCTTAGGAGCGGGAATTGGGAATGAGCAGTTCTTC. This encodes CASSLGAGIGNEQFF.

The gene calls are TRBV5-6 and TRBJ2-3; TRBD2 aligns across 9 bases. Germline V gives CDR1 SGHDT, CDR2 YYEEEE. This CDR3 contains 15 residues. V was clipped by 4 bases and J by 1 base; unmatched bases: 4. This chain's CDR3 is CASSKGGRGTDTQYF. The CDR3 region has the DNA TGTGCCAGCAGCAAGGGCGGGAGGGGCACAGATACGCAGTATTTT.

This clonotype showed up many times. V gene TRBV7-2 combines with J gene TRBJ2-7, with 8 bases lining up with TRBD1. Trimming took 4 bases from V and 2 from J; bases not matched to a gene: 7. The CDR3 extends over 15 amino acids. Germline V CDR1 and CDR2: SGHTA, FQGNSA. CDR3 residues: CASSSRTGRPYEQYF. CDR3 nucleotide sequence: TGTGCCAGCAGCTCCCGGACAGGGAGGCCCTACGAGCAGTACTTC.

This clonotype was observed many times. The CDR3 reads CSVRPQGDADTQYF. The CDR3 bases are TGCAGCGTTCGTCCACAGGGGGACGCAGATACGCAGTATTTT. This chain uses TRBV29-1 with TRBJ2-3; 8 bases line up with TRBD1. The CDR3 is 14 residues long. The V gene end was trimmed by 5 bases and the J gene end by 4 bases; junction bases not matched to a gene: 8. Germline values: CDR1 SQVTM, CDR2 ANQGSEA.

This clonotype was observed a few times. This CDR3 is CSAGPGASISHEQYF. CDR3 in DNA: TGCAGTGCTGGGCCCGGGGCTAGTATTTCCCACGAGCAGTACTTC. V gene TRBV20-1 combines with J gene TRBJ2-7; D is tentatively TRBD1 or TRBD2 (5 bases each). The germline CDR1 and CDR2 sequences are DFQATT and SNEGSKA (reference sequence). The CDR3 covers 15 residues. Trimming removed 5 bases from V and 5 bases from J, with 22 bases in between.

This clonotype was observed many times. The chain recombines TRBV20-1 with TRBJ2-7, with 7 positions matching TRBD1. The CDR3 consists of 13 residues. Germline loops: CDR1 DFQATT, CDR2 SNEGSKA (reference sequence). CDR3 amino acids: CRVFNRGTYEQYF. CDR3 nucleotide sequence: TGCAGAGTCTTTAACAGGGGTACCTACGAGCAGTACTTC.

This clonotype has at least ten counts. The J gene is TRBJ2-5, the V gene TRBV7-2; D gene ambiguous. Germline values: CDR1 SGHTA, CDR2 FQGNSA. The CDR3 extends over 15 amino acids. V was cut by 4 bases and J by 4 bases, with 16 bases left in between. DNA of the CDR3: TGTGCCAGCAGCTCGACACTTGGCCCGGTAGAGACCCAGTACTTC. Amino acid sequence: CASSSTLGPVETQYF.